The 6 T cell receptor beta chains below come from one sample, sequenced in a study of shared T cell receptors in the human thymus. Measured with immunoSEQ multiplex PCR; TCRdb has only the in-frame clones, and not every one. The sample includes hundreds of thousands of clones, more than 75% of them seen just once. The same data also went into a second study, on human thymus T cells.

Sequenced sample: thymocytes. Receptors originate from a boy less than two years old with a congenital heart defect.

V usage is TRBV27 and J usage is TRBJ2-2, with 10 bases that match TRBD1. Germline CDR1 reads MNHEY; CDR2 reads SMNVEV (reference sequence). Trimming cost V 1 base and J 2 bases; bases outside gene matches: 7. The CDR3 is 18 residues long. The CDR3, as DNA: TGTGCCAGCAGTTTATTCTTCGAGACAGGGGGCAACACCGGGGAGCTGTTTTTT. This gives the protein CASSLFFETGGNTGELFF.

V and J are TRBV29-1 and TRBJ1-4, with D perhaps TRBD1 (5 bases). The germline gives CDR1 SQVTM, CDR2 ANQGSEA. V lost 6 bases and J lost 5, with 13 bases in between. The CDR3 totals 13 residues. In DNA form, the CDR3 reads TGCAGCGTCAACGGGGGAGTGAATGAAAAACTGTTTTTT. Translated: CSVNGGVNEKLFF.

The chain combines TRBV27 with TRBJ2-7; TRBD2 agrees at 8 bases. Unmatched junction bases numbered 9, after V lost 5 bases and J lost 6 bases. This CDR3 is 14 amino acids long. The germline V gene encodes CDR1 MNHEY and CDR2 SMNVEV (reference sequence). In DNA form, the CDR3 reads TGTGCCAGCAGTCATAGCGGGATAGCGCCCGAGCAGTACTTC. Residues: CASSHSGIAPEQYF.

The V call is TRBV4-3, the J call TRBJ2-7, with 8 positions matching TRBD1. The trim removed 0 bases at V and 4 bases at J, leaving 14 bases unmatched. CDR3 length equals 18 residues. The germline CDR1 and CDR2 sequences are LGHNA and YSLEER. Here the CDR3 reads CASSQDGGRRTGHYEQYF. CDR3 in DNA: TGCGCCAGCAGCCAAGATGGCGGTCGTAGGACAGGGCATTACGAGCAGTACTTC.

V usage is TRBV28 and J usage is TRBJ1-1; D is ambiguous. This CDR3 has 17 residues. CDR1 is MDHEN and CDR2 is SYDVKM in the germline V gene. The V gene lost 0 bases and the J gene lost 1 base, with 15 bases spanning the gap. The CDR3 coding sequence is TGTGCCAGCAGTTTATGCACAGCGCAGCGGGGGAACACTGAAGCTTTCTTT. Translating gives CASSLCTAQRGNTEAFF.

The CDR3 DNA follows: TGTGCCAGCAGCTTGGCGGGCGACAGGGGTTTCCCCCTCCACTTT. Residues: CASSLAGDRGFPLHF. This chain connects TRBV5-8 to TRBJ1-6; TRBD1 matches 8 bases. Germline V gives CDR1 SGHTS, CDR2 YDEGEE. CDR3 length: 15 residues. J was trimmed by 13 bases and V by 0 bases; bases with no gene match: 9.